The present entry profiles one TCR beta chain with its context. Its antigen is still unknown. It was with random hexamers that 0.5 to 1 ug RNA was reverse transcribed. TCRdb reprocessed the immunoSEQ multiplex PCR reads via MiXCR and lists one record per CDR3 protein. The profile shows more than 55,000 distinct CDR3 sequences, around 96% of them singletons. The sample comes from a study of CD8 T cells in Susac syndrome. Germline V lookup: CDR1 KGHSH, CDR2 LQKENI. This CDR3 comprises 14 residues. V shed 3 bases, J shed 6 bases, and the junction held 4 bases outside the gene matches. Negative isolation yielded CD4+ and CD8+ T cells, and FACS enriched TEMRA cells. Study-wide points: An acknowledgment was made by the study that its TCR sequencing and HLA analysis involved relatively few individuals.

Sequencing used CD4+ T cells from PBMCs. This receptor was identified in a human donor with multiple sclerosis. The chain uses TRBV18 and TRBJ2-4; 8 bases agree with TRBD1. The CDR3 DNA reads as TGTGCCAGCTCACCCTGGGACAGGAGAAACATTCAGTACTTC. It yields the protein CASSPWDRRNIQYF.